This passage covers 18 T cell receptor beta chains from one sample sequenced in a study of post-analysis software for immune sequencing data (dated by TCRdb to between 2015 and 2017). Overall study results and their limits: Four to six TRBV segments, including TRBV5-6, TRBV5-1 and TRBV20-1, were significantly more frequent in patients than controls.

Library method: PCR. The sample was run on an Illumina HiSeq 2500. Unique molecular identifiers were incorporated into TCR beta cDNA libraries to reduce PCR and sequencing biases. TCRdb trimmed the raw reads at Q25, called clones with MiXCR and kept productive beta chains. Rows matching on CDR3 protein sequence are summarized as one entry with the most common DNA and genes. The sample table lists some 260,000 distinct CDR3 sequences, around 34% of them with a count of one. 4% to 6% of the sample belongs to the ten largest clones. Their antigens remain unidentified. The sample comprised blood. These receptors were obtained from a girl aged 5 to 17 with multiple sclerosis.

The genes are TRBV7-9 and TRBJ1-1, with D hard to call. CDR1 and CDR2 from the germline V gene are SEHNR and FQNEAQ (reference sequence). With 1 base removed from V and 7 bases from J, the gap between germline ends came to 7 bases. This CDR3 contains 12 residues. For the CDR3, the DNA is TGTGCCAGCAGCTTAGTGACGAGTGAAGCTTTCTTT. Amino acid sequence: CASSLVTSEAFF.

This clonotype was seen repeatedly, ten times or more. The V and J genes are TRBV7-8 and TRBJ2-1, with a weak D call TRBD1 (6 bases). V was cut by 5 bases and J by 8 bases, with 19 bases left in between. This CDR3 is 15 amino acids long. Germline CDR1 and CDR2: SGHVS and FQNEAQ. The CDR3 sequence: CASSQRQALPDEQFF. CDR3 nucleotide sequence: TGTGCCAGCAGCCAGAGACAGGCCTTGCCCGATGAGCAGTTCTTC.

This clonotype was recorded at least ten times. The chain joins TRBV20-1 to TRBJ2-5, with D unclear. The CDR3 extends over 15 amino acids. The germline CDR1 and CDR2 sequences are DFQATT and SNEGSKA (reference sequence). V was shortened by 0 bases and J by 3 bases, with 14 bases between the two germline ends. This CDR3 is CSARDRGKVEETQYF. The CDR3 nucleotides are TGCAGTGCTAGAGATCGAGGAAAGGTTGAAGAGACCCAGTACTTC.

This clonotype has only a few counts. The gene calls are TRBV20-1 and TRBJ1-1, with a possible D match to TRBD1 (5 bases). Trimming removed 6 bases from V and 5 bases from J, with 22 bases in between. Germline CDR1 is DFQATT and CDR2 is SNEGSKA (reference sequence). The CDR3 contains 15 residues. The CDR3 loop is CSAVPEDSPTTEAFF. The CDR3 DNA sequence: TGCAGTGCCGTACCCGAAGACAGCCCTACTACTGAAGCTTTCTTT.

This clonotype came up many times. J is TRBJ1-2 and V is TRBV6-5; 8 bases fit TRBD1. With 5 bases clipped from V and 2 bases from J, the junction kept 1 base outside the gene matches. CDR1 and CDR2 (germline): MNHEY, SVGAGI. The CDR3 is 13 residues long. The CDR3 nucleotides are TGTGCCAGCAGTCGACAGGGGAACTATGGCTACACCTTC. It codes for CASSRQGNYGYTF.

This clonotype appeared many times. This chain uses TRBV6-1 with TRBJ2-5; 12 bases line up with TRBD2. J was trimmed by 6 bases and V by 5 bases; bases with no gene match: 13. CDR1 is MNHNS, CDR2 SASEGT, per germline. CDR3 length equals 17 residues. Here the CDR3 reads CASSPDSLAGGGQTQYF. In DNA, the CDR3 is TGTGCCAGCAGTCCTGACTCACTAGCGGGGGGTGGGCAGACCCAGTACTTC.

The table lists this clonotype with a few counts. A read error may produce the germline difference seen at one junction end. The J gene is TRBJ2-3, the V gene TRBV9, with TRBD2 as a possible D gene (5 bases). The length of the CDR3 is 14 residues. Germline V gene sequence: CDR1 SGDLS, CDR2 YYNGEE. This CDR3 is CACSVRGSTDTQYF. In DNA, the CDR3 is TGTGCCTGCAGCGTCCGGGGAAGCACAGATACGCAGTATTTT.

This clonotype has ten or more counts. The genes are TRBV29-1 and TRBJ2-1; 8 nucleotides line up with TRBD1. The V segment lost 3 bases and the J segment 1 base; nucleotides outside the gene matches: 2. The length of the CDR3 is 14 residues. Germline CDR1 and CDR2: SQVTM and ANQGSEA. The CDR3 reads CSVEDRASYNEQFF. DNA for the CDR3: TGCAGCGTTGAGGACAGGGCATCCTACAATGAGCAGTTCTTC.

There are many counts of this clonotype. The chain employs TRBV28 and TRBJ1-2; D unclear. This CDR3 is built from 13 residues. CDR1 is MDHEN, CDR2 SYDVKM, per germline. Trimming left V 2 bases short and J 10 bases short, with 14 bases between. DNA for the CDR3: TGTGCCAGCAGTTTACCCCACGCCCGTGCCTACACCTTC. Residues: CASSLPHARAYTF.

Of note for this clonotype: A much larger clone differs by one base, so this may be a read error. The V call is TRBV10-3, the J call TRBJ2-3; D remains ambiguous. The V and J ends lost 6 bases and 3 bases respectively, with 4 bases between them. Germline assignment: CDR1 ENHRY and CDR2 SYGVKD. The CDR3 sequence is 11 residues long. DNA of the CDR3: TGTGCCATCAGGAAAACAGATACGCAGTATTTT. It is translated as CAIRKTDTQYF.

At least ten counts were recorded for this clonotype. The V and J genes are TRBV5-1 and TRBJ2-1, with a weak D call TRBD1 (5 bases). The CDR3 is made up of 17 amino acids. CDR1 is SGHRS, CDR2 YFSETQ, per germline. Trimming removed 0 bases from V and 1 base from J, with 14 bases in between. CDR3 amino acids: CASSLVPRVRSYNEQFF. DNA for the CDR3: TGCGCCAGCAGCTTGGTGCCCAGGGTTAGGTCCTACAATGAGCAGTTCTTC.

This clonotype has ten or more counts. V is TRBV5-1 and J is TRBJ2-4; 7 bases map to TRBD1. The CDR3 consists of 14 residues. Germline values: CDR1 SGHRS, CDR2 YFSETQ. Trimming cost V 4 bases and J 3 bases; bases outside gene matches: 4. Here the CDR3 DNA reads TGCGCCAGCAGCCGAGGACAGGTCAAAAACATTCAGTACTTC. Translation: CASSRGQVKNIQYF.

This chain links TRBV10-3 with TRBJ2-5; TRBD2 matches 10 bases. Per germline, CDR1 ENHRY and CDR2 SYGVKD. With 10 bases clipped from V and 0 bases from J, the junction kept 8 bases outside the gene matches. The length of the CDR3 is 15 residues. In DNA, the CDR3 is TGTGCCAGTAGTGCTAGCGGGGGCCACCAAGAGACCCAGTACTTC. It specifies CASSASGGHQETQYF.

There are many counts of this clonotype. The chain links TRBV2 to TRBJ2-6; D call uncertain. V was cut by 1 base and J by 0 bases, with 7 bases left in between. The CDR3 has 16 residues. Germline V gene lookup returns CDR1 SNHLY and CDR2 FYNNEI. CDR3 nucleotide sequence: TGTGCCAGCAGTGAAGGGCCGCTCTCTGGGGCCAACGTCCTGACTTTC. Protein sequence: CASSEGPLSGANVLTF.

This clonotype was detected many times. V is TRBV7-9 and J is TRBJ1-5; no firm D call. V shed 5 bases and J shed 3 bases, with 11 bases lying between them. CDR1 SEHNR and CDR2 FQNEAQ come from the germline V gene (reference sequence). The CDR3 totals 14 residues. This CDR3 is CASSKGEVNQPQHF. The CDR3 region has the DNA TGTGCCAGCAGCAAAGGAGAGGTCAATCAGCCCCAGCATTTT.

This clonotype was found many times. The rearrangement uses TRBV5-6 and TRBJ2-6; D is undetermined. Germline V gives CDR1 SGHDT, CDR2 YYEEEE. The CDR3 has 18 residues. V gave up 1 base and J gave up 0 bases, with 14 bases separating them. CDR3 loop: CASSLTVTLSSGANVLTF. Written as DNA, the CDR3 is TGTGCCAGCAGCTTGACAGTCACCCTAAGCTCTGGGGCCAACGTCCTGACTTTC.

The chain combines TRBV2 with TRBJ2-3; a weak D match, TRBD2 (6 bases). The CDR3 consists of 12 residues. Trimming removed 7 bases from V and 12 bases from J, with 17 bases in between. Germline CDR1 reads SNHLY; CDR2 reads FYNNEI. CDR3 sequence (DNA): TGTGCCAGCACCCGCTCGGGGGATGTACAGTATTTT. Its protein is CASTRSGDVQYF.

The genes are TRBV20-1 and TRBJ1-1; D perhaps matches TRBD1 (5 bases). Germline V gene sequence: CDR1 DFQATT, CDR2 SNEGSKA (reference sequence). V was cut by 6 bases and J by 5 bases, with 16 bases left in between. The CDR3 is made up of 13 amino acids. DNA for the CDR3: TGCAGTGCGACGGGACCCCTGGGGACTGAAGCTTTCTTT. It translates to CSATGPLGTEAFF.